These 7 T cell receptor beta chains share one sample of origin, sequenced in a study of T cell responses to AZD1222 COVID-19 vaccine. Measured with immunoSEQ multiplex PCR; TCRdb has only the in-frame clones, and not every one. The table lists 130,000 to 150,000 clones, about 89% of them singletons. Sequenced here: peripheral blood, sampled on day 0 of MenACWY control vaccination. Source of these receptors: an adult in good health.

CDR3 sequence (DNA): TGTGCCAGCTCACCACAGGGGGTTGATTCACCCCTCCACTTT. Translation gives CASSPQGVDSPLHF. V and J are TRBV18 and TRBJ1-6; possible D gene TRBD1, 6 bases. The CDR3 totals 14 residues. The germline V gene has CDR1 KGHSH and CDR2 LQKENI. V was cut by 1 base and J by 8 bases, with 9 bases left in between.

This clone was counted between two and nine times. The V gene is TRBV6-5, the J gene TRBJ2-7; the D gene could be TRBD1 or TRBD2 (5 bases each). Germline V gene data show CDR1 as MNHEY and CDR2 as SVGAGI. This CDR3 contains 14 residues. The V end lost 8 bases, the J end lost 0 bases, and 14 bases lay between the germline ends. CDR3 sequence: CASHRGDSSYEQYF. For the CDR3, the DNA is TGTGCCAGCCACCGGGGTGACAGCTCCTACGAGCAGTACTTC.

The rearrangement joins TRBV5-1 to TRBJ2-7; 10 nucleotides align to TRBD2. The CDR3 has 17 amino acids. Per the germline V gene, CDR1 is SGHRS and CDR2 is YFSETQ. Trimming cost V 3 bases and J 4 bases; bases outside gene matches: 13. CDR3 in DNA: TGCGCCAGCAGCTGGACTAGCGGCTTCTCTTCACCATACGAGCAGTACTTC. This gives the protein CASSWTSGFSSPYEQYF. Complete variable domain (other parts from reference TRBV5-1 and TRBJ2-7): KAGVTQTPRYLIKTRGQQVTLSCSPISGHRSVSWYQQTPGQGLQFLFEYFSETQRNKGNFPGRFSGRQFSNSRSEMNVSTLELGDSALYLCASSWTSGFSSPYEQYFGPGTRLTVT.

At least ten counts were recorded for this clone. The chain uses TRBV28 and TRBJ2-7; TRBD1 matches at 8 bases. This CDR3 is built from 20 residues. The junction had 18 bases not matched to a gene; V was cut back by 2 bases and J by 0 bases. Germline CDR1 MDHEN, CDR2 SYDVKM. CDR3 in amino acids: CASSLVQGDLGLEGSYEQYF. The CDR3 DNA reads TGTGCCAGCAGTTTAGTACAGGGGGATCTGGGTCTCGAAGGCTCCTACGAGCAGTACTTC. Complete variable domain (other parts from reference TRBV28 and TRBJ2-7): DVKVTQSSRYLVKRTGEKVFLECVQDMDHENMFWYRQDPGLGLRLIYFSYDVKMKEKGDIPEGYSVSREKKERFSLILESASTNQTSMYLCASSLVQGDLGLEGSYEQYFGPGTRLTVT.

The V call is TRBV7-8, the J call TRBJ2-7; the match to TRBD1 covers 11 bases. CDR3 length: 19 residues. V gave up 1 base and J gave up 0 bases; unmatched junction bases: 11. The germline V gene has CDR1 SGHVS and CDR2 FQNEAQ. CDR3 DNA sequence: TGTGCCAGCAGCTTAGTTGGGACAGGGGGATATACTAGCTCCTACGAGCAGTACTTC. It codes for CASSLVGTGGYTSSYEQYF.

The chain couples TRBV25-1 to TRBJ2-2; 8 bases are a match to TRBD1. The CDR3 totals 15 residues. The V segment lost 10 bases and the J segment 2 bases; nucleotides outside the gene matches: 9. Germline lookup yields CDR1 MGHDK and CDR2 SYGVNS. CDR3 DNA: TGTGCCACCCTGATAGACAGGGGAAACACCGGGGAGCTGTTTTTT. Translation: CATLIDRGNTGELFF. The full variable domain, its missing parts supplied by reference TRBV25-1 and TRBJ2-2, is EADIYQTPRYLVIGTGKKITLECSQTMGHDKMYWYQQDPGMELHLIHYSYGVNSTEKGDLSSESTVSRIRTEHFPLTLESARPSHTSQYLCATLIDRGNTGELFFGEGSRLTVL.

This CDR3 reads CASSLSRGDSGNTIYF. DNA for the CDR3: TGCGCCAGCAGCTTATCGAGGGGGGACTCCGGAAACACCATATATTTT. The rearrangement joins TRBV5-1 to TRBJ1-3, with D maybe TRBD1 (6 bases). The CDR3 has 16 residues. The V gene's germline CDR1 is SGHRS and CDR2 YFSETQ. Trimming took off 2 bases at V and 4 bases at J, with 16 bases between the two ends.